The sequence of this T cell receptor (beta chain) was determined in a study of radiation and T cells in renal cell carcinoma. The time point was: baseline pretreatment blood. Noted treatment: 15 Gy SBRT to primary tumor, nephrectomy 4 weeks later. Clear cell pathology was present in this patient's renal cell carcinoma. The data were produced by immunoSEQ multiplex PCR, yet TCRdb's version contains in-frame clones alone and is incomplete. The table includes approximately 150,000 clones, roughly 83% detected once. The J segment lost 5 bases and the V segment lost 1 base, leaving 1 base of the junction unmatched. Germline V gene sequence: CDR1 MNHNS, CDR2 SASEGT. This CDR3 is built from 14 residues. Study outcomes and limitations: In blood, top tumor clones expanded by 2 weeks, shrinking by 4.

As to this clone: Its antigen is unknown.

The clonotype comes from a woman in her fifties or sixties with renal cell carcinoma. Sequencing was performed on blood, taken from a patient whose treatment included radiotherapy and nephrectomy. The chain employs TRBV6-1 and TRBJ1-4, with 7 bases fitting TRBD1. The CDR3 reads CASSEGGGNEKLFF. The CDR3 DNA follows: TGTGCCAGCAGTGAAGGAGGGGGCAATGAAAAACTGTTTTTT.